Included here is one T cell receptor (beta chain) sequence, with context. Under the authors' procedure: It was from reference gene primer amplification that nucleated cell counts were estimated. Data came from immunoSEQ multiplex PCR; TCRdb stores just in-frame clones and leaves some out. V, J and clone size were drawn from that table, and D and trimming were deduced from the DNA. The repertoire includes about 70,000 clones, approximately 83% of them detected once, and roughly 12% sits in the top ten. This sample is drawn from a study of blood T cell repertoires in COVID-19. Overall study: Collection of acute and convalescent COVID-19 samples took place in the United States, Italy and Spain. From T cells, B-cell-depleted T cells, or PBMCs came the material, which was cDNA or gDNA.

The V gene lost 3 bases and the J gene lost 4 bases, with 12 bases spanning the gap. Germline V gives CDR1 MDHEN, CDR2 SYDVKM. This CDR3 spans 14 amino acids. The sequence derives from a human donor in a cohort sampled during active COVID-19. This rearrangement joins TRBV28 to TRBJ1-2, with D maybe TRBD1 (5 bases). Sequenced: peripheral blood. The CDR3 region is CASSFGGGGYGYTF. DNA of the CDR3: TGTGCCAGCAGTTTTGGGGGAGGTGGCTATGGCTACACCTTC.